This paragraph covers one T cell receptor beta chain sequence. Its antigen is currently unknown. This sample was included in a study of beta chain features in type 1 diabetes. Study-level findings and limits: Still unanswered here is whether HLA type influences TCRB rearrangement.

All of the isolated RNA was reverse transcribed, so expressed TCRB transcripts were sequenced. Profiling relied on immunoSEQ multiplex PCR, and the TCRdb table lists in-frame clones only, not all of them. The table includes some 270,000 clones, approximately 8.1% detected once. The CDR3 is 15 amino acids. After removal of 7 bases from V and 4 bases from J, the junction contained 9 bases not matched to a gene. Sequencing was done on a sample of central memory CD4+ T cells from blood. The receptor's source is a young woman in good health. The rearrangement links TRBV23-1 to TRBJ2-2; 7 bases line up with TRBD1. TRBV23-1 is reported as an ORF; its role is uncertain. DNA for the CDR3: TGCGCCAGCACCAGAGGGGGCGCGCGCACCGGGGAGCTGTTTTTT. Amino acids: CASTRGGARTGELFF.